Following are 6 T cell receptor beta chains from one sample sequenced in a study of blood T cell repertoires in COVID-19. Using immunoSEQ multiplex PCR, the repertoire was profiled, and TCRdb retains in-frame clones only, with some absent. This sample has 250,000 to 350,000 clones, with 90% found just once. Material for sequencing was PBMCs or T cells enriched from blood (not recorded which). These receptors were obtained from a young woman with acute COVID-19.

The V call is TRBV28, the J call TRBJ2-7; D is possibly TRBD1 (6 bases). Germline V gene data show CDR1 as MDHEN and CDR2 as SYDVKM. CDR3 length: 16 amino acids. Trimming left V 3 bases short and J 3 bases short, with 18 bases between. CDR3 protein: CASSFSGQGISYEQYF. The CDR3 coding sequence is TGTGCCAGCAGTTTTAGTGGTCAGGGGATAAGCTACGAGCAGTACTTC. The full variable domain, in which reference TRBV28 and TRBJ2-7 provide the parts outside the CDR3, is DVKVTQSSRYLVKRTGEKVFLECVQDMDHENMFWYRQDPGLGLRLIYFSYDVKMKEKGDIPEGYSVSREKKERFSLILESASTNQTSMYLCASSFSGQGISYEQYFGPGTRLTVT.

The rearrangement uses TRBV7-9 and TRBJ2-5; TRBD2 aligns across 11 bases. Germline V gives CDR1 SEHNR, CDR2 FQNEAQ (reference sequence). With 1 base clipped from V and 1 base from J, the junction kept 8 bases outside the gene matches. This CDR3 region has 18 residues. CDR3 sequence: CASSLDWTLAGGQETQYF. CDR3 coding DNA: TGTGCCAGCAGCTTAGATTGGACCCTAGCGGGAGGCCAAGAGACCCAGTACTTC.

The chain carries TRBV10-3 and TRBJ1-5; D gene unclear. Germline V lookup: CDR1 ENHRY, CDR2 SYGVKD. The CDR3 is 13 residues long. The V end lost 0 bases, the J end lost 7 bases, and 7 bases lay between the germline ends. CDR3 loop: CAISESVEQPQHF. Written as DNA, the CDR3 is TGTGCCATCAGTGAGTCGGTGGAGCAGCCCCAGCATTTT.

This clone was found once. The chain combines TRBV3-1 (or the pseudogene TRBV3-2) with TRBJ2-3, with TRBD1 as a possible D gene (5 bases). V was clipped by 4 bases and J by 8 bases, with 25 bases between them. Looked up from germline, CDR1 is LGHDT and CDR2 is YNNKEL (reference sequence). CDR3 length: 17 amino acids. DNA of the CDR3: TGTGCCAGCAGCCGGGTCCCCGCTCCAGGGCGGTTTGGTACGCAGTATTTT. It encodes CASSRVPAPGRFGTQYF.

This clone was seen only once. V usage is TRBV7-9 and J usage is TRBJ2-2; 12 nucleotides line up with TRBD2. Germline V gene lookup returns CDR1 SEHNR and CDR2 FQNEAQ (reference sequence). V trimming: 3 bases; J trimming: 9 bases; junction bases outside the gene matches: 5. The CDR3 totals 15 residues. The CDR3 DNA reads as TGTGCCAGCAGCTTGAAGACTAGCGGGAGCAGGGAGCTGTTTTTT. Amino acid sequence: CASSLKTSGSRELFF.

Comment on this clone: The junction differs from germline at one of its ends, possibly a read error. The chain uses TRBV7-7 and TRBJ2-5; 8 nucleotides line up with TRBD2. Germline V gene data show CDR1 as SSHAT and CDR2 as FNYEAQ (reference sequence). This CDR3 has 13 residues. The DNA of the CDR3 is TGTGCTAGCAGCTTCGCTAGCGGGGAGACCCAGTACTTC. It is translated as CASSFASGETQYF.